These 18 T cell receptor beta chains share one sample of origin, sequenced in a study of cytomegalovirus exposure and HLA in healthy donors (dated by TCRdb to the late 2010s). To prepare the library, the immunoSEQ multiplex PCR assay was applied. A mixture of 60 forward primers for TCR Vbeta segments and 13 reverse primers for TCR Jbeta segments was used in the multiplex PCR. TCRdb carries this immuneACCESS record with in-frame sequences only. Its versions omit some clonotypes, under half of them owing to an unresolved V gene in the studies checked, with the rest unexplained. The sample yields about 70,000 clones; 86% were counted once. Clones ranked in the top ten supply less than 2.5% of the sample. The specimen sequenced was PBMCs. Source of these receptors: a woman aged 25-40 years in good health and CMV-seronegative.

The J gene is TRBJ1-1, the V gene TRBV21-1; TRBD1, the D gene given by the table, was not confirmed from the DNA. TRBV21-1 is deemed a pseudogene. This CDR3 spans 15 amino acids. The CDR3 sequence is CASALSRGVGTEAFF. The CDR3 DNA reads TGTGCCAGCGCCCTCTCCAGGGGGGTAGGGACTGAAGCTTTCTTT.

The J gene is TRBJ1-5, the V gene TRBV5-1; unclear D gene. CDR3 length equals 15 residues. From germline, CDR1 is SGHRS and CDR2 YFSETQ. V lost 4 bases, J lost 5 bases, and 16 bases lay in between. CDR3 region: CASSLYSGLYQPQHF. The CDR3 DNA sequence: TGCGCCAGCAGCCTATATTCTGGACTATATCAGCCCCAGCATTTT. Full variable domain (remainder filled in from reference TRBV5-1 and TRBJ1-5): KAGVTQTPRYLIKTRGQQVTLSCSPISGHRSVSWYQQTPGQGLQFLFEYFSETQRNKGNFPGRFSGRQFSNSRSEMNVSTLELGDSALYLCASSLYSGLYQPQHFGDGTRLSIL.

The rearrangement uses TRBV18 and TRBJ1-3; 7 nucleotides match TRBD1. CDR1 and CDR2 from the germline V gene are KGHSH and LQKENI. V lost 0 bases to trimming and J lost 1 base; unmatched junction nucleotides: 6. This CDR3 comprises 17 residues. The CDR3: CASSPPGQLLSGNTIYF. The CDR3 nucleotides are TGTGCCAGCTCACCACCGGGACAGCTTCTATCTGGAAACACCATATATTTT.

This chain uses TRBV11-3 with TRBJ2-7; tentative D call: TRBD2 (5 bases). The germline V gene has CDR1 SGHNT and CDR2 YENEEA. This CDR3 has 12 residues. Trimming shortened V by 4 bases and J by 7 bases, and 11 bases separated the two germline ends. The CDR3 sequence is CASSSGLGEQYF. The CDR3 nucleotides are TGTGCCAGCAGCTCTGGACTCGGGGAGCAGTACTTC.

This clone appeared a single time. The chain joins TRBV19 to TRBJ1-5; a possible D gene is TRBD1 (6 bases). V was clipped by 10 bases and J by 2 bases, with 24 bases between them. Germline V gene lookup returns CDR1 LNHDA and CDR2 SQIVND (reference sequence). This CDR3 spans 17 amino acids. CDR3 DNA sequence: TGTGCCACTTCCTCCGGGACGCAGGGGTCGGGCAATCAGCCCCAGCATTTT. As protein: CATSSGTQGSGNQPQHF. The full variable domain, in which reference TRBV19 and TRBJ1-5 provide the parts outside the CDR3, is DGGITQSPKYLFRKEGQNVTLSCEQNLNHDAMYWYRQDPGQGLRLIYYSQIVNDFQKGDIAEGYSVSREKKESFPLTVTSAQKNPTAFYLCATSSGTQGSGNQPQHFGDGTRLSIL.

The rearrangement links TRBV5-6 to TRBJ2-1; possibly TRBD1 for D (6 bases). The V gene lost 0 bases and the J gene lost 9 bases, with 16 bases spanning the gap. The germline CDR1 and CDR2 sequences are SGHDT and YYEEEE. The CDR3 runs 15 residues. The CDR3 nucleotides are TGTGCCAGCAGCTTGGTTTGGGACACCGGAGGTGAGCAGTTCTTC. Its protein is CASSLVWDTGGEQFF. The entire variable domain, with the rest obtained from reference TRBV5-6 and TRBJ2-1, is as follows: DAGVTQSPTHLIKTRGQQVTLRCSPKSGHDTVSWYQQALGQGPQFIFQYYEEEERQRGNFPDRFSGHQFPNYSSELNVNALLLGDSALYLCASSLVWDTGGEQFFGPGTRLTVL.

The chain joins TRBV28 to TRBJ2-6, with 10 bases lining up with TRBD1. This CDR3 comprises 17 residues. The V gene end was trimmed by 5 bases and the J gene end by 0 bases; junction bases not matched to a gene: 4. Per the germline V gene, CDR1 is MDHEN and CDR2 is SYDVKM. CDR3 nucleotide sequence: TGTGCCAGCAGTCTGGGGGACAGGGGCTCTGGGGCCAACGTCCTGACTTTC. Translated: CASSLGDRGSGANVLTF.

The gene calls are TRBV9 and TRBJ2-3; 7 nucleotides agree with TRBD2. In germline, CDR1 is SGDLS, CDR2 YYNGEE. With 0 bases clipped from V and 0 bases from J, the junction kept 4 bases outside the gene matches. This CDR3 comprises 16 residues. CDR3 sequence reads: CASSVDGGGSTDTQYF. CDR3 DNA: TGTGCCAGCAGCGTAGACGGCGGGGGAAGCACAGATACGCAGTATTTT.

This chain connects TRBV4-2 to TRBJ2-3; the match to TRBD2 covers 7 bases. V gave up 0 bases and J gave up 2 bases; unmatched junction bases: 5. Germline V gene lookup returns CDR1 LGHNA and CDR2 YNFKEQ. The CDR3 loop spans 16 amino acids. CDR3 loop: CASSQERGLITDTQYF. The CDR3 nucleotides are TGTGCCAGCAGCCAAGAAAGGGGACTAATCACAGATACGCAGTATTTT.

This chain joins TRBV4-1 and TRBJ1-6, with D unclear. The V gene's germline CDR1 is MGHRA and CDR2 YSYEKL. V was trimmed by 0 bases and J by 7 bases, leaving 4 bases between them. This CDR3 comprises 13 residues. CDR3 protein: CASSQDQNSPLHF. In DNA, the CDR3 is TGCGCCAGCAGCCAAGATCAGAATTCACCCCTCCACTTT.

The chain recombines TRBV2 with TRBJ1-1; no reliable D call. This CDR3 comprises 12 residues. In germline, CDR1 is SNHLY, CDR2 FYNNEI. Trimming cost V 10 bases and J 2 bases, with 11 bases left between them. CDR3 in amino acids: CATSQRNTEAFF. DNA of the CDR3: TGTGCCACCTCACAAAGAAACACTGAAGCTTTCTTT. Combining the CDR3 with reference TRBV2 and TRBJ1-1 gives the whole variable domain EPEVTQTPSHQVTQMGQEVILRCVPISNHLYFYWYRQILGQKVEFLVSFYNNEISEKSEIFDDQFSVERPDGSNFTLKIRSTKLEDSAMYFCATSQRNTEAFFGQGTRLTVV.

This chain uses TRBV19 with TRBJ2-7; 11 nucleotides align to TRBD2. Per the germline V gene, CDR1 is LNHDA and CDR2 is SQIVND (reference sequence). This CDR3 region has 15 residues. V lost 4 bases, J lost 7 bases, and 9 bases stayed unmatched. Here the CDR3 DNA reads TGTGCCAGTAGTACCAGCACTAGCGGGAGTGGTGAGCAGTACTTC. It specifies CASSTSTSGSGEQYF.

Turning to this clone: The same CDR3 is also encoded by other DNA sequences in this sample. The CDR3 is CASSVGPTGYNEQFF. CDR3 nucleotides: TGTGCCAGCAGCGTAGGTCCGACGGGTTACAATGAGCAGTTCTTC. The V call is TRBV9, the J call TRBJ2-1, with D uncertain. Looked up from germline, CDR1 is SGDLS and CDR2 is YYNGEE. This CDR3 region has 15 residues. V was clipped by 0 bases and J by 4 bases, with 11 bases between them.

This clone has only one observation. This chain uses TRBV11-2 with TRBJ2-1; D may be TRBD2 (7 bases). Trimming shortened V by 4 bases and J by 1 base, and 14 bases separated the two germline ends. This CDR3 has 16 residues. CDR1 and CDR2 (germline): SGHAT, FQNNGV. DNA for the CDR3: TGTGCCAGCAGCTCCAGGGGACTACTTTCCTACAATGAGCAGTTCTTC. The encoded protein is CASSSRGLLSYNEQFF.

This chain uses TRBV18 with TRBJ2-2; TRBD2 matches 11 bases. CDR1 KGHSH and CDR2 LQKENI come from the germline V gene. V trimming: 5 bases; J trimming: 5 bases; junction bases outside the gene matches: 13. The CDR3 runs to 18 residues. This CDR3 reads CASSERLTSGRDTGELFF. CDR3 in DNA: TGTGCCAGCTCAGAACGACTTACTAGCGGGAGAGATACCGGGGAGCTGTTTTTT.

This chain uses TRBV27 with TRBJ1-2, with D possibly being TRBD1 (6 bases). Trimming removed 2 bases from V and 3 bases from J, with 13 bases in between. CDR1 is MNHEY, CDR2 SMNVEV, per germline (reference sequence). This CDR3 is built from 15 residues. The CDR3: CASSLRRDTDYGYTF. CDR3 DNA sequence: TGTGCCAGCAGTTTACGCCGGGACACGGACTATGGCTACACCTTC.

The chain combines TRBV27 with TRBJ2-1, with TRBD2 matching over 9 bases. Germline CDR1 reads MNHEY; CDR2 reads SMNVEV (reference sequence). The CDR3 loop spans 15 amino acids. V was pared by 7 bases and J by 6 bases, with 10 bases of the junction left unmatched. In DNA, the CDR3 is TGTGCCAGCATTAAAGCGGGAGGTGGTACCAATGAGCAGTTCTTC. Its translation: CASIKAGGGTNEQFF.

This rearrangement joins TRBV5-4 to TRBJ2-7; D gene uncertain. Germline V gene data show CDR1 as SGHNT and CDR2 as YYREEE (reference sequence). CDR3 length equals 13 residues. Between the trimmed V and J ends, which lost 4 bases and 7 bases, there was a span of 15 bases. The CDR3 sequence is CASSTPTRLEQYF. CDR3 in DNA: TGTGCCAGCAGCACGCCGACACGTCTAGAGCAGTACTTC.